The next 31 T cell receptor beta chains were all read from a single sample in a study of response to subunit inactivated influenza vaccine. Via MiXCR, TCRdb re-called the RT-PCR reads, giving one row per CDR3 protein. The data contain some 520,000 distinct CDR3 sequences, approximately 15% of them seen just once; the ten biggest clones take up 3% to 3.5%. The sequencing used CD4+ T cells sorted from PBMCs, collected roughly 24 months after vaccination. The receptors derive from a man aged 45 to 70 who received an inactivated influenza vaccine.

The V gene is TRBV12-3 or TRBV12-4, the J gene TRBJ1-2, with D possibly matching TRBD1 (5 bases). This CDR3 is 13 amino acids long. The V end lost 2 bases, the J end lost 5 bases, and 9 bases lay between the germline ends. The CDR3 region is CASSLRGVYGYTF. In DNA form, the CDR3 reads TGTGCCAGCAGTTTACGGGGGGTTTATGGCTACACCTTC.

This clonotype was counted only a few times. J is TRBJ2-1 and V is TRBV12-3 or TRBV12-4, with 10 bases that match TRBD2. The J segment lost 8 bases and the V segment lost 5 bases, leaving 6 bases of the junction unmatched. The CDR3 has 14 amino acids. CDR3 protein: CASSSSSGGYEQFF. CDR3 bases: TGTGCCAGCAGTAGCTCTAGCGGGGGCTATGAGCAGTTCTTC.

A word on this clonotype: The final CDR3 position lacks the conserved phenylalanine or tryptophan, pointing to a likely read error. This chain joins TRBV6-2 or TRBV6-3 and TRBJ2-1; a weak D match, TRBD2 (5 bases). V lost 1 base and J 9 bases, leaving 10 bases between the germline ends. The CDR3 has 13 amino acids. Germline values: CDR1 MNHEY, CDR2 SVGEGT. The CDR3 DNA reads TGTGCCAGCAGTTACTTAGCGATGAGTGAGCAGTTCTAC. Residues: CASSYLAMSEQFY.

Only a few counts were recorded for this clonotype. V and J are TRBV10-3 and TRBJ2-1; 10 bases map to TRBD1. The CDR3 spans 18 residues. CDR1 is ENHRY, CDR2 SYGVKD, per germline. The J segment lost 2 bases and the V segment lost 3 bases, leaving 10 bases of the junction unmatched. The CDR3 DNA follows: TGTGCCATCAGTGAAGAACTAACCGGGACAGGGGCCTACAATGAGCAGTTCTTC. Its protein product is CAISEELTGTGAYNEQFF.

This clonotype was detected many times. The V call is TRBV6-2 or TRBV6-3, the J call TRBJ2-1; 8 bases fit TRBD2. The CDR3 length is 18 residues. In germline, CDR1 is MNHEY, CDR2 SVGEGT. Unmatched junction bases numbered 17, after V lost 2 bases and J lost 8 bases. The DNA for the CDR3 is TGTGCCAGCAGTTACATGTCGACAACGAGCGGGAGAGGGGATGAGCAGTTCTTC. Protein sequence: CASSYMSTTSGRGDEQFF.

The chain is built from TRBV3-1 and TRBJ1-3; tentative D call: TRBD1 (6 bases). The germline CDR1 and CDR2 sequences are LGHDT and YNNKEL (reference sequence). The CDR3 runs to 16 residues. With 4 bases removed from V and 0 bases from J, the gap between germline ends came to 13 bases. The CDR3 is CASSLGAGFSGNTIYF. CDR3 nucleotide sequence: TGTGCCAGCAGCCTGGGGGCTGGTTTCTCTGGAAACACCATATATTTT.

The CDR3 DNA follows: TGCAGTGCTAGAGGGACAGGGGCTCTTGGCTACACCTTC. This encodes CSARGTGALGYTF. This chain links TRBV20-1 with TRBJ1-2; 9 bases map to TRBD1. Germline assignment: CDR1 DFQATT and CDR2 SNEGSKA (reference sequence). The trim removed 1 base at V and 7 bases at J, leaving 4 bases unmatched. This CDR3 has 13 amino acids.

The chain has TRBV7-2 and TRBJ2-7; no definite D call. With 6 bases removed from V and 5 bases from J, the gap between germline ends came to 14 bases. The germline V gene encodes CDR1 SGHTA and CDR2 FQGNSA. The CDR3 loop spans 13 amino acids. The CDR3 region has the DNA TGTGCCAGCAGTCCAACCATCGTTCACGAGCAGTACTTC. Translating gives CASSPTIVHEQYF.

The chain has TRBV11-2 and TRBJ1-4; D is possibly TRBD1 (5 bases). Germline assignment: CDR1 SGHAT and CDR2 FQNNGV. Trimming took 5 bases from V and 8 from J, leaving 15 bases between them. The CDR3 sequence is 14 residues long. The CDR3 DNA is TGTGCCAGCAGCACCACAGGCAGGAGGGAAAAACTGTTTTTT. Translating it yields CASSTTGRREKLFF.

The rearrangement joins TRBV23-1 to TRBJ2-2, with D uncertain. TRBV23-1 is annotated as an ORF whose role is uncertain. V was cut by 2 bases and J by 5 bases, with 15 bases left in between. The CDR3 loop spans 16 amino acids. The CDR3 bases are TGCGCCAGCAGTCAAGCGAAACGAACCGGGACCGGGGAGCTGTTTTTT. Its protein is CASSQAKRTGTGELFF.

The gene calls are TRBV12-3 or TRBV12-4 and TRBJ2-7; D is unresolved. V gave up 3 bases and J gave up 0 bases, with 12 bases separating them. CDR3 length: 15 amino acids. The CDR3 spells CASSLFGGSSYEQYF. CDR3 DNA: TGTGCCAGCAGTTTGTTTGGTGGAAGCTCCTACGAGCAGTACTTC.

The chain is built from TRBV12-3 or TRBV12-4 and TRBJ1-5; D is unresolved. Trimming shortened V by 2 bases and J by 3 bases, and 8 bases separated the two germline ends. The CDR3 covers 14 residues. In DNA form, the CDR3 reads TGTGCCAGCAGTTTACACAGTATCAATCAGCCCCAGCATTTT. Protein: CASSLHSINQPQHF.

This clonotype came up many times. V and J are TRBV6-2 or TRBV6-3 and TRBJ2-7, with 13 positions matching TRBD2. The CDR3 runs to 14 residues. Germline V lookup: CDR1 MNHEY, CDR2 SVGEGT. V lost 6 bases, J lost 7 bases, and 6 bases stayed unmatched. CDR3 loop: CASRRTSGRGEQYF. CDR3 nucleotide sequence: TGTGCCAGCAGACGGACTAGCGGGAGAGGGGAGCAGTACTTC.

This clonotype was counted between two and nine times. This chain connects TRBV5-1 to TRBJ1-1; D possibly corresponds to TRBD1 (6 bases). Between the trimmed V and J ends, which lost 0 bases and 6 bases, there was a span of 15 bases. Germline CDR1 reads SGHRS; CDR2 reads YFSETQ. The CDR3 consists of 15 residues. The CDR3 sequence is CASSLAIGGPAEAFF. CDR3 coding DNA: TGCGCCAGCAGCTTGGCGATTGGGGGCCCCGCTGAAGCTTTCTTT.

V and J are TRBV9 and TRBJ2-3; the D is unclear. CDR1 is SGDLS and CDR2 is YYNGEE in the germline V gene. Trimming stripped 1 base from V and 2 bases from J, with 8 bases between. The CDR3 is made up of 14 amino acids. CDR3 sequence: CASSVIGHTDTQYF. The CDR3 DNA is TGTGCCAGCAGCGTAATAGGCCACACAGATACGCAGTATTTT. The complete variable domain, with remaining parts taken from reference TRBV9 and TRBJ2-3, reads DSGVTQTPKHLITATGQRVTLRCSPRSGDLSVYWYQQSLDQGLQFLIQYYNGEERAKGNILERFSAQQFPDLHSELNLSSLELGDSALYFCASSVIGHTDTQYFGPGTRLTVL.

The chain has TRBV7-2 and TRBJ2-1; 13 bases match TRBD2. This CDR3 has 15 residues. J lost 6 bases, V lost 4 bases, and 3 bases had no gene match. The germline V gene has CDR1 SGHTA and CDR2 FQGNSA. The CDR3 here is CASSSRTSGSNEQFF. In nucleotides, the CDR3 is TGTGCCAGCAGCTCCAGGACTAGCGGGAGCAATGAGCAGTTCTTC.

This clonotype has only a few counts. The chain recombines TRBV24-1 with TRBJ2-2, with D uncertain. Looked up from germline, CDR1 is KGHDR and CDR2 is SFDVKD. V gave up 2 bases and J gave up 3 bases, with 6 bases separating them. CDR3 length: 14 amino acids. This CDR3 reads CATSDWSDTGELFF. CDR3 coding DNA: TGTGCCACCAGTGATTGGTCGGACACCGGGGAGCTGTTTTTT.

CDR3 in amino acids: CASSLAGSQTYEQYF. CDR3 DNA: TGCGCCAGCAGCTTGGCCGGAAGCCAGACCTACGAGCAGTACTTC. The chain joins TRBV5-1 to TRBJ2-7; D not certain. This CDR3 has 15 residues. The germline CDR1 and CDR2 sequences are SGHRS and YFSETQ. The V end was cut by 0 bases, the J end by 2 bases, with 12 bases between.

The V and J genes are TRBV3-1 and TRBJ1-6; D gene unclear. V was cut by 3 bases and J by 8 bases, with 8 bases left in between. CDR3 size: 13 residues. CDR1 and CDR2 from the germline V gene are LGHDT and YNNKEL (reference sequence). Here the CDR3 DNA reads TGTGCCAGCAGCCAGTCTCAGGATTCACCCCTCCACTTT. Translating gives CASSQSQDSPLHF.

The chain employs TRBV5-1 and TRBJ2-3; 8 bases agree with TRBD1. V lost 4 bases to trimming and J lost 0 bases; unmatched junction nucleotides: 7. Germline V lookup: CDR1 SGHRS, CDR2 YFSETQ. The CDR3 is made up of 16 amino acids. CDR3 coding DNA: TGCGCCAGCAGCAGACAACAGGGGGTGAGCACAGATACGCAGTATTTT. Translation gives CASSRQQGVSTDTQYF. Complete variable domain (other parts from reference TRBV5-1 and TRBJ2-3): KAGVTQTPRYLIKTRGQQVTLSCSPISGHRSVSWYQQTPGQGLQFLFEYFSETQRNKGNFPGRFSGRQFSNSRSEMNVSTLELGDSALYLCASSRQQGVSTDTQYFGPGTRLTVL.

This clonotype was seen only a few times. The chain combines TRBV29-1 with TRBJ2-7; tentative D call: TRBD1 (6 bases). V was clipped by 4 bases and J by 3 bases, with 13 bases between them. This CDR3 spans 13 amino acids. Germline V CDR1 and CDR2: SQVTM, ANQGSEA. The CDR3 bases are TGCAGCGTTGGATGGGACACGTACTACGAGCAGTACTTC. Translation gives CSVGWDTYYEQYF.

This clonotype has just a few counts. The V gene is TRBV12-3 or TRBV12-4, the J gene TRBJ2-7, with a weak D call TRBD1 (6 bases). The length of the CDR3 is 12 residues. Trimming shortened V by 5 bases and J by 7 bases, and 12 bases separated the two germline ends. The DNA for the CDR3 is TGTGCCAGCAGTCCCGGGACATTTGAGCAGTACTTC. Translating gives CASSPGTFEQYF.

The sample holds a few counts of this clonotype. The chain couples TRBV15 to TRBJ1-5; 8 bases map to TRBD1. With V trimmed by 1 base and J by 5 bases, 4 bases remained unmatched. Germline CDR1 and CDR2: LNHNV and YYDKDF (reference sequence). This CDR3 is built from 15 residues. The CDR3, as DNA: TGTGCCACCAGCAGAGGGGACAGGAAATATCAGCCCCAGCATTTT. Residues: CATSRGDRKYQPQHF.

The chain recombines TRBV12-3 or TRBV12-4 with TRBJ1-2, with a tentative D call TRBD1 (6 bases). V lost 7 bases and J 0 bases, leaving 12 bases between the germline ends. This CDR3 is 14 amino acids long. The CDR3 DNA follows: TGTGCCAGCAAACAGGGACCCACTAACTATGGCTACACCTTC. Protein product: CASKQGPTNYGYTF.

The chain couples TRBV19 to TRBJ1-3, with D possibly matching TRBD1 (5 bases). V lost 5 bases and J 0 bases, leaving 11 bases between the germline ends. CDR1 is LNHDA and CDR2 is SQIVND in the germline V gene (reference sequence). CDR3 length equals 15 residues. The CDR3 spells CASSPTDRSGNTIYF. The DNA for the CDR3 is TGTGCCAGTAGTCCGACAGACCGCTCTGGAAACACCATATATTTT. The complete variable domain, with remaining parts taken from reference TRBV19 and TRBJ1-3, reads DGGITQSPKYLFRKEGQNVTLSCEQNLNHDAMYWYRQDPGQGLRLIYYSQIVNDFQKGDIAEGYSVSREKKESFPLTVTSAQKNPTAFYLCASSPTDRSGNTIYFGEGSWLTVV.

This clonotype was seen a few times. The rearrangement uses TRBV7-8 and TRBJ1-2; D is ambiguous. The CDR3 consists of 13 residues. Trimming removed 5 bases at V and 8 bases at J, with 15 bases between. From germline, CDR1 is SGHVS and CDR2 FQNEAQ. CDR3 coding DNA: TGTGCCAGCAGCCCTGCGGCGGGGATGGGCTACACCTTC. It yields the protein CASSPAAGMGYTF.

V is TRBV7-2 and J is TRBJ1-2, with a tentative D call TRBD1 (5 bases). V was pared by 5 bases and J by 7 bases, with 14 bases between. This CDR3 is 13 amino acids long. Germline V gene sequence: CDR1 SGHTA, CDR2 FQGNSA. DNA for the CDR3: TGTGCCAGCAGCCCCAGGGCGCAAGGTGGCTACACCTTC. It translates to CASSPRAQGGYTF.

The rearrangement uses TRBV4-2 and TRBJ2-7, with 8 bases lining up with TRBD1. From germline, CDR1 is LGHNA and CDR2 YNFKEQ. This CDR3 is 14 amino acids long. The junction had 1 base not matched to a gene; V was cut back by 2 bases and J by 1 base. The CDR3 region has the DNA TGTGCCAGCAGCCAACAGGGGGCGTCCTACGAGCAGTACTTC. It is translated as CASSQQGASYEQYF.

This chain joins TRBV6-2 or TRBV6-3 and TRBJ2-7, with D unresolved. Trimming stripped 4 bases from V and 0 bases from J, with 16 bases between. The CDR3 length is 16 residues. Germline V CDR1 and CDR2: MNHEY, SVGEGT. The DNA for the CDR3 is TGTGCCAGCAGTTCGCTTGCTGTTGGCAGCTCCTACGAGCAGTACTTC. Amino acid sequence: CASSSLAVGSSYEQYF.

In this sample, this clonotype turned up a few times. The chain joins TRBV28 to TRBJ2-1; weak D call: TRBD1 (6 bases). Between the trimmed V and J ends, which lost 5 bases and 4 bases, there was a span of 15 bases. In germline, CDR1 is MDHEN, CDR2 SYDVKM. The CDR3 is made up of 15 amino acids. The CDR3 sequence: CASSPQGTYYNEQFF. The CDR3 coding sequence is TGTGCCAGCAGTCCTCAGGGGACATATTACAATGAGCAGTTCTTC. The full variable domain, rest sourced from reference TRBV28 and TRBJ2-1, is DVKVTQSSRYLVKRTGEKVFLECVQDMDHENMFWYRQDPGLGLRLIYFSYDVKMKEKGDIPEGYSVSREKKERFSLILESASTNQTSMYLCASSPQGTYYNEQFFGPGTRLTVL.

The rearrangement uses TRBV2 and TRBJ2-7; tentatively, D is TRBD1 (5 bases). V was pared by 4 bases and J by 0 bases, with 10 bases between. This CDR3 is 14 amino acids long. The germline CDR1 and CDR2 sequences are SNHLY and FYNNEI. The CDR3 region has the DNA TGTGCCAGCAGTGGACAGAGCTTCTCCTACGAGCAGTACTTC. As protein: CASSGQSFSYEQYF. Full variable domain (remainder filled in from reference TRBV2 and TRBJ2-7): EPEVTQTPSHQVTQMGQEVILRCVPISNHLYFYWYRQILGQKVEFLVSFYNNEISEKSEIFDDQFSVERPDGSNFTLKIRSTKLEDSAMYFCASSGQSFSYEQYFGPGTRLTVT.